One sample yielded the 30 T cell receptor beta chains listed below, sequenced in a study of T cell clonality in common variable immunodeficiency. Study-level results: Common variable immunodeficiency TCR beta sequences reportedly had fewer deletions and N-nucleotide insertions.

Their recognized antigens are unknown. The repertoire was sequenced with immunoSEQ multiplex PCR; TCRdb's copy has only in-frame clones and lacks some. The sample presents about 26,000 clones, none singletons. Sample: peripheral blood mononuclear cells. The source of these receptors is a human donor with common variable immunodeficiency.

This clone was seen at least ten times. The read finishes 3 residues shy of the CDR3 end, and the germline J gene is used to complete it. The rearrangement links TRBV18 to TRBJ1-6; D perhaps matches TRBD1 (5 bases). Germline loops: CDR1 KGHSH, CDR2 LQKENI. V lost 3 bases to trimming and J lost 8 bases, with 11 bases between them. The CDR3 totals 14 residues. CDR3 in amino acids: CASSPDKDHSPLHF. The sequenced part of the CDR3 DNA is TGTGCCAGCTCACCGGACAAGGACCATTCACCC.

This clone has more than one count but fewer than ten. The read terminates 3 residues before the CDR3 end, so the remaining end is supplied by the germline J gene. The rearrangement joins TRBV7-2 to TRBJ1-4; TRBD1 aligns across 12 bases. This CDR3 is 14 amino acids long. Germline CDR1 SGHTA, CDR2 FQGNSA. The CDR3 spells CASSLPGTGGKLFF. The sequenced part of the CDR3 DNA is TGTGCCAGCAGCTTACCCGGGACAGGGGGCAAA. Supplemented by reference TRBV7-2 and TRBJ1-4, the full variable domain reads GAGVSQSPSNKVTEKGKDVELRCDPISGHTALYWYRQSLGQGLEFLIYFQGNSAPDKSGLPSDRFSAERTGGSVSTLTIQRTQQEDSAVYLCASSLPGTGGKLFFGSGTQLSVL.

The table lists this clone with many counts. The CDR3 bases that were read are TGTGCCAGCAGCGTTAATGGACAGGGGTACAATGAG. Amino acid sequence: CASSVNGQGYNE. From start to end, the CDR3 is CASSVNGQGYNEQFF. The chain carries TRBV5-5 and TRBJ2-1; 9 bases align to TRBD1. The CDR3 end falls 3 residues outside the read, so it is completed with the germline J gene. The CDR3 runs to 15 residues. V lost 4 bases to trimming and J lost 4 bases; unmatched junction nucleotides: 6. Germline V gene lookup returns CDR1 SGHKS and CDR2 YYEKEE (reference sequence).

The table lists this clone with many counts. The covered CDR3 bases are TGTGCCAGCAGCTTAGGGCGGGAGGTGAGCACAGATACG. It yields the protein CASSLGREVSTDT. The whole CDR3 protein is CASSLGREVSTDTQYF. V is TRBV7-6 and J is TRBJ2-3; the match to TRBD2 covers 8 bases. Read sequence stops 3 residues before the CDR3 end, and the germline J gene provides the missing end. This CDR3 has 16 residues. The germline CDR1 and CDR2 sequences are SGHVS and FNYEAQ. The junction had 3 bases not matched to a gene; V was cut back by 1 base and J by 0 bases.

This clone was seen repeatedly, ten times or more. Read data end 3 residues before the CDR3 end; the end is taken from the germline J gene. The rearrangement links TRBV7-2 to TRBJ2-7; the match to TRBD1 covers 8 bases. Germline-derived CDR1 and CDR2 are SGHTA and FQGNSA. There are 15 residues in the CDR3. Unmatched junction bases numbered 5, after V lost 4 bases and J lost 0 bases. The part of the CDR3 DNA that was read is TGTGCCAGCAGCTCCCCCGACAGGGGCTCCTACGAG. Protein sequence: CASSSPDRGSYE. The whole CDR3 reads CASSSPDRGSYEQYF.

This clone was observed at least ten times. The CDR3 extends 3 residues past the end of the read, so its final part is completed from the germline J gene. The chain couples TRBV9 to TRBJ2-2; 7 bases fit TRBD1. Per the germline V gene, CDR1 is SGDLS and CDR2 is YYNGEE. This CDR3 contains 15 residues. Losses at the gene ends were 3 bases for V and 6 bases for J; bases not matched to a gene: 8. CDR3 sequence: CASSAQQGLAGELFF. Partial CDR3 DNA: TGTGCCAGCAGCGCCCAACAGGGGTTGGCCGGGGAG.

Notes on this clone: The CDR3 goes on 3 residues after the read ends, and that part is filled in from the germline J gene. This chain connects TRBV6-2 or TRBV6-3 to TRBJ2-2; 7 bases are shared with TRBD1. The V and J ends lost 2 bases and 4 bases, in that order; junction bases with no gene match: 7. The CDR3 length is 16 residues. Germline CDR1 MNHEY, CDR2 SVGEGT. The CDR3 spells CASSYAQGVVTGELFF. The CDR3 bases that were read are TGTGCCAGCAGTTACGCGCAGGGGGTGGTCACCGGGGAG.

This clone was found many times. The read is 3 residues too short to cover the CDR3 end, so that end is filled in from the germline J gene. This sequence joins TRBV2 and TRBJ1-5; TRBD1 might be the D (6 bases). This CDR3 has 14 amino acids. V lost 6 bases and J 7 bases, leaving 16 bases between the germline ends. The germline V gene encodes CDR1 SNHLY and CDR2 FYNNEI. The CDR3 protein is CASRDRVGTQPQHF. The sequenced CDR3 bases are TGTGCCAGCAGGGACAGAGTGGGGACCCAGCCC.

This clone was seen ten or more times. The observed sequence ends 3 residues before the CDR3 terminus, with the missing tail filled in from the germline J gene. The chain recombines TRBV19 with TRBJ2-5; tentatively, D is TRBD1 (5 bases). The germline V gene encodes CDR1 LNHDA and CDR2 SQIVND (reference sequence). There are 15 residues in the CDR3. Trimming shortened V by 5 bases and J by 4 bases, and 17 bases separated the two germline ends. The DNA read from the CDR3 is TGTGCCAGTAGTTACAACAGGATGAGAAGAGAGACC. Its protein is CASSYNRMRRET. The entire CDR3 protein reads CASSYNRMRRETQYF.

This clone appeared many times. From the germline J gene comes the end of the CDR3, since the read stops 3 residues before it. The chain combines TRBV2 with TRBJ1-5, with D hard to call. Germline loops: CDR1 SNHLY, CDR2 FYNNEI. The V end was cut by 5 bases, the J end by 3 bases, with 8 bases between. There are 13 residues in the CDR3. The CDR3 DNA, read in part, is TGTGCCAGCAGTAGCAGCGTCAATCAGCCC. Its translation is CASSSSVNQP. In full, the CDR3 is CASSSSVNQPQHF.

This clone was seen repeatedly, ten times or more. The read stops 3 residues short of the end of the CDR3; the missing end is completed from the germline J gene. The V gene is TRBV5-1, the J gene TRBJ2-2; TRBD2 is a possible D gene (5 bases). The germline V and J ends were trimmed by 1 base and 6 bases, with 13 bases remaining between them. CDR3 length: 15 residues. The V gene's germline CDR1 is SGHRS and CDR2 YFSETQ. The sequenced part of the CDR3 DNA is TGCGCCAGCAGCTTGAGGCAGGCGGGTCCCGGGGAG. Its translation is CASSLRQAGPGE. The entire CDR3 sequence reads CASSLRQAGPGELFF.

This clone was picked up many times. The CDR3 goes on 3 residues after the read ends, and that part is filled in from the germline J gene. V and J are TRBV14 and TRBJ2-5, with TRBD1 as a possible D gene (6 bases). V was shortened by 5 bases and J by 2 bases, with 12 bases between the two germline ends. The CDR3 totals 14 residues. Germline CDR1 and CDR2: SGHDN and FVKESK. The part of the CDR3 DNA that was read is TGTGCCAGCAGCTTAAACAGGGCGCAAGAGACC. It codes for CASSLNRAQET. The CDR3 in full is CASSLNRAQETQYF.

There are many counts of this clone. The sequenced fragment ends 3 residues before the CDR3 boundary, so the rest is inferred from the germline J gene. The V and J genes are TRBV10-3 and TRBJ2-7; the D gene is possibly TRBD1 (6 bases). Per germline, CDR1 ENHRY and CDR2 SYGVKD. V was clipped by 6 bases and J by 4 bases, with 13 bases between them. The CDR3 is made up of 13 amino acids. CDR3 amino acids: CAIRERTEYEQYF. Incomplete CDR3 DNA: TGTGCCATCAGAGAAAGGACAGAATACGAG.

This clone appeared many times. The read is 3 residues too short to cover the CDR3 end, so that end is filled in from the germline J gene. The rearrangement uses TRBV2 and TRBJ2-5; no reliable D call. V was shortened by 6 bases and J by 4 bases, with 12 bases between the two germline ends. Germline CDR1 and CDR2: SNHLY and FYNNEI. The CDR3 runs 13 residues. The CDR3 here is CASRKDKGETQYF. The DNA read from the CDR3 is TGTGCCAGCAGGAAAGACAAGGGAGAGACC.

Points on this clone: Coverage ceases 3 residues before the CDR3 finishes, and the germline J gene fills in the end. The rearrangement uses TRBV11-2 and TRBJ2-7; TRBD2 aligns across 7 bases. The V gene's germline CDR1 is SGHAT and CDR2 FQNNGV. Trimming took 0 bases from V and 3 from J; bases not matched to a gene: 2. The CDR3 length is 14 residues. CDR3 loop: CASSLEVAGYEQYF. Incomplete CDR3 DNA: TGTGCCAGCAGCTTAGAGGTAGCGGGCTACGAG. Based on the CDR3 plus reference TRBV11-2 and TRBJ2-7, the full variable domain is EAGVAQSPRYKIIEKRQSVAFWCNPISGHATLYWYQQILGQGPKLLIQFQNNGVVDDSQLPKDRFSAERLKGVDSTLKIQPAKLEDSAVYLCASSLEVAGYEQYFGPGTRLTVT.

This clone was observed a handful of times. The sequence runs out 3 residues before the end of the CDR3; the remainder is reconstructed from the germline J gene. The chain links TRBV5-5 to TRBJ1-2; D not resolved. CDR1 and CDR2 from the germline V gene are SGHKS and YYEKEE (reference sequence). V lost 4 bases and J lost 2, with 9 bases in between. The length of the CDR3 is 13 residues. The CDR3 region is CASSPDKNYGYTF. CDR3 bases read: TGTGCCAGCAGCCCCGACAAAAACTATGGC.

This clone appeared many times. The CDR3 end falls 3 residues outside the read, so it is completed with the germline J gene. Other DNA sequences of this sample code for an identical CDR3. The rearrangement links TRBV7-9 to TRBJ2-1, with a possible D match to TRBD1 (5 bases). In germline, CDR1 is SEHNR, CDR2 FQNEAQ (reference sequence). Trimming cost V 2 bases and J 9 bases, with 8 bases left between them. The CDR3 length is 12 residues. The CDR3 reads CASSLQGGEQFF. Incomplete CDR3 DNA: TGTGCCAGCAGCTTACAGGGTGGTGAG.

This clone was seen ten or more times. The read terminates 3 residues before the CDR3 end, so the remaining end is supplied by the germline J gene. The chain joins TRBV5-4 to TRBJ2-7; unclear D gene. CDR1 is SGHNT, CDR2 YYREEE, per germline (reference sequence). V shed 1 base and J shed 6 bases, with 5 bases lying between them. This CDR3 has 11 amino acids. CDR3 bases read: TGTGCCAGCAGCTTGACTGGCGAG. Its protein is CASSLTGE. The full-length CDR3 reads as CASSLTGEQYF.

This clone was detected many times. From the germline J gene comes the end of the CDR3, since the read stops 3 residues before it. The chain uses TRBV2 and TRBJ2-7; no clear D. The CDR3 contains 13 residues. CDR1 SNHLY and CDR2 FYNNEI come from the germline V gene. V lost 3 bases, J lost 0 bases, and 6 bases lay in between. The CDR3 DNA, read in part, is TGTGCCAGCAGTGACCTCAGCTCCTACGAG. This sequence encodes CASSDLSSYE. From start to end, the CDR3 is CASSDLSSYEQYF.

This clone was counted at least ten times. CDR3 loop: CASSLDPTRRVGYEQYF. The covered CDR3 bases are TGTGCCAGCAGCCTAGACCCGACCAGACGGGTAGGCTACGAG. The V gene is TRBV6-2 or TRBV6-3, the J gene TRBJ2-7, with D uncertain. Read data end 3 residues before the CDR3 end; the end is taken from the germline J gene. This CDR3 contains 17 residues. Trimming stripped 6 bases from V and 3 bases from J, with 24 bases between. Germline assignment: CDR1 MNHEY and CDR2 SVGEGT.

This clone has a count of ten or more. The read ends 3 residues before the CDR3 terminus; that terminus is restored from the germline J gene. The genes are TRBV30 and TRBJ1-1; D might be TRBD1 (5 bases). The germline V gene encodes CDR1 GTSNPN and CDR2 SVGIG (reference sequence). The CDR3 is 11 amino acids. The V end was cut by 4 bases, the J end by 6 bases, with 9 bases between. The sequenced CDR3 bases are TGTGCCTGGAATCGGGGGTCTGAA. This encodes CAWNRGSE. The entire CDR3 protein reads CAWNRGSEAFF.

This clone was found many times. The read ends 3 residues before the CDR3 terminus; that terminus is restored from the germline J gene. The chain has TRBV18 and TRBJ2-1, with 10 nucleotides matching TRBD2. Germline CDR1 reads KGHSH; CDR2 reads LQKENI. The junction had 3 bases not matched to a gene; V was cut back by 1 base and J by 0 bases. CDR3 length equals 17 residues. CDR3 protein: CASSPQSGGVSYNEQFF. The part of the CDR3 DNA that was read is TGTGCCAGCTCACCACAGAGCGGGGGGGTCTCCTACAATGAG.

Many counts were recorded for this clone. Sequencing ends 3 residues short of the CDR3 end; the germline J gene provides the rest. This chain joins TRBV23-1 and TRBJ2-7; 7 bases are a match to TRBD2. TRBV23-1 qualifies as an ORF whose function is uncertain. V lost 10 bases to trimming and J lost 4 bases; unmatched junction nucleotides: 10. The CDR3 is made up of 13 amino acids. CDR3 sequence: CATIRGGSYEQYF. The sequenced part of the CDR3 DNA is TGCGCCACCATTCGGGGAGGGAGTTACGAG.

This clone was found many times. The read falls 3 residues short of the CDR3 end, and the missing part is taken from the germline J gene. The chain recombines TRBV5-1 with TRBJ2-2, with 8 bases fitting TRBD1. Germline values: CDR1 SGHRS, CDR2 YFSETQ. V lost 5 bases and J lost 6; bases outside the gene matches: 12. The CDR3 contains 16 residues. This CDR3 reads CASSSNGRGLPGELFF. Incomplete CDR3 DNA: TGCGCCAGCAGTAGCAATGGCAGGGGGCTCCCCGGGGAG. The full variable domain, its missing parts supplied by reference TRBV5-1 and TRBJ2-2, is KAGVTQTPRYLIKTRGQQVTLSCSPISGHRSVSWYQQTPGQGLQFLFEYFSETQRNKGNFPGRFSGRQFSNSRSEMNVSTLELGDSALYLCASSSNGRGLPGELFFGEGSRLTVL.

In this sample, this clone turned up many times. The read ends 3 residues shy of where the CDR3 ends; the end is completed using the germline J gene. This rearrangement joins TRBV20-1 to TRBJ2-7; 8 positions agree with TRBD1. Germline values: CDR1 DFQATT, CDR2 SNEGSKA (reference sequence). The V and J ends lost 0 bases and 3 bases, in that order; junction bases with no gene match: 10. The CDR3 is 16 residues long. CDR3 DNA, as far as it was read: TGCAGTGCTAGAGATGGGAAGGGACAGGCGATCTACGAG. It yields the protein CSARDGKGQAIYE. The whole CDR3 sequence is CSARDGKGQAIYEQYF.

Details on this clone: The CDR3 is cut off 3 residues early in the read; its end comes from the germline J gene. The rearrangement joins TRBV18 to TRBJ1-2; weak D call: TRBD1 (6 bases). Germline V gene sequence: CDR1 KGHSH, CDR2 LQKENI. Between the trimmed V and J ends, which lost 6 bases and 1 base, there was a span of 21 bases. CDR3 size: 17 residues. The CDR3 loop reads CASSLHKPGQNNYGYTF. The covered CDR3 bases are TGTGCCAGCTCGCTGCACAAACCGGGACAAAATAACTATGGC. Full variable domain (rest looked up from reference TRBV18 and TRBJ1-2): NAGVMQNPRHLVRRRGQEARLRCSPMKGHSHVYWYRQLPEEGLKFMVYLQKENIIDESGMPKERFSAEFPKEGPSILRIQQVVRGDSAAYFCASSLHKPGQNNYGYTFGSGTRLTVV.

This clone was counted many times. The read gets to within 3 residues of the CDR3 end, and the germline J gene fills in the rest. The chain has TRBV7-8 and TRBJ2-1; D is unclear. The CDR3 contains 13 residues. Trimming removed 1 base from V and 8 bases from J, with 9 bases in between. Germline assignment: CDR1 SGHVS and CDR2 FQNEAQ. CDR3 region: CASSLGNFDEQFF. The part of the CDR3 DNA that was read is TGTGCCAGCAGCTTAGGCAACTTCGATGAG.

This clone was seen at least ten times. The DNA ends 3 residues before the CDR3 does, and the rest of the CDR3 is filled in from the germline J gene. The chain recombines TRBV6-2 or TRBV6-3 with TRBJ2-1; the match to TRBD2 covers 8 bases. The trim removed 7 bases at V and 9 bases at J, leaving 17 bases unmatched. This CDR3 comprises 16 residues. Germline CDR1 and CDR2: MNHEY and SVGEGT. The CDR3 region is CASTTIRGLALGEQFF. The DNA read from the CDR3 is TGTGCCAGCACAACAATTCGCGGACTAGCCCTGGGTGAG.

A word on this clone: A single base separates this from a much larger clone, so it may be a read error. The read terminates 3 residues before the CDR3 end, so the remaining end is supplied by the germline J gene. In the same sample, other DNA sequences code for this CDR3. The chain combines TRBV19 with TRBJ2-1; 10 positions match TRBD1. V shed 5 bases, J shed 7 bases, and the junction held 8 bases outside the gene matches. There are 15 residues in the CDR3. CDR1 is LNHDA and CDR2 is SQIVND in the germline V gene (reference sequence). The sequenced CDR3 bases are TGTGCCAGTAGTGTCGACAGGGGGCAGTCGAATGAG. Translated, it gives CASSVDRGQSNE. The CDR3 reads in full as CASSVDRGQSNEQFF.

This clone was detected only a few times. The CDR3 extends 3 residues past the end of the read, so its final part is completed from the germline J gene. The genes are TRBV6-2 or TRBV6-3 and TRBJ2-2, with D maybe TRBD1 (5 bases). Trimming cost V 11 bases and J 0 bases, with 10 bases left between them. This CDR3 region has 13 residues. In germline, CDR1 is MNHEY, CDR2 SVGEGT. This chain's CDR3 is CALGHTNTGELFF. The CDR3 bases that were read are TGTGCCCTCGGACACACGAACACCGGGGAG.